This TCR beta chain was recovered during a study of CXCR3-negative and CXCR3-positive naive CD8 T cells (dated by TCRdb to between 2018 and 2021). Regarding the complete study: In total, some 130 million TRB reads were obtained, or roughly 1.5 +/- 0.3 million reads per library. Diversity and physicochemical repertoire analyses were performed on about a dozen donors pooled from two independent experiments. TRBV-TRBJ cluster analysis included naive subsets from 5 donors and memory cells from 3 donors. What the study reported, not specific to this receptor: Compared with CXCR3-negative naive cells, CXCR3-positive naive cells had TRB CDR3s with higher hydrophobicity (lower Kidera factor 4), lower energy, and higher strength and volume indices. Both naive subsets had comparably high repertoire diversity, while memory CD8+ T cells had much lower repertoire diversity. Because CXCR3 expression was partially decreased after cryopreservation, freshly isolated PBMCs were used for most assays. Within the same donor, TRBV-TRBJ usage looked similar between naive CXCR3-negative and CXCR3-positive cells, but memory cells had distinct patterns. Because surface CD5, which is linked to self-reactivity in mice, was comparable between the naive subsets, TCR interaction strength was also inferred from the physicochemical properties of TRB CDR3s.

Including the terminal cysteine and phenylalanine, the CDR3 comprises 16 residues. No DNA sequence was recorded. CDR1 and CDR2, per the germline V gene (reference sequence), are SGHAT and FQDESV. These reads were obtained on a NextSeq 550. The Human TCR Profiling Kit (MiLaboratory) was used to prepare UMI-labeled 5' RACE TRB cDNA libraries. The full amount of extracted RNA was used for cDNA synthesis, and the full amount of resulting cDNA was used for PCR amplification. Libraries were prepared in parallel with an identical number of PCR cycles. On the authors' methods: MIGEC and MiXCR extracted about 53,000 +/- 10,000 unique UMI-labeled TRB cDNA molecules per library, requiring at least two reads per UMI. Each library averaged roughly 36,000 +/- 9,600 functional in-frame TRB CDR3 nucleotide clonotypes without stop codons. After downsampling to 5000 UMI-labeled TRB molecules per sample, diversity metrics such as normalized Shannon-Wiener and Chao1 were calculated in VDJtools. For the central five CDR3 residues, VDJtools calculated physicochemical properties weighted by clonotype size, namely interaction energy, strength, volume and Kidera factor 4. After reprocessing by TCRdb, each CDR3 protein sequence is one entry, and no DNA is given. What appears here as the V and J calls and clone size reflects TCRdb's work, not the paper's. The sample table records roughly 59,000 distinct CDR3 sequences. The ten largest make up just over 0.7% of the sample.

In regard to this clonotype: There is no known antigen for this receptor.

Each CD8+ T cell subset was flow-sorted in triplicate, and around 320,000 cells per subset were placed directly into RLT lysis buffer. To exclude memory contaminants, naive CD8+ T cells were stringently defined as CD45RO-CCR7+CD27+CD95-. Peripheral blood mononuclear cells were isolated from buffy coats using standard density gradient centrifugation. A FACSAria III was used to flow-sort naive CXCR3-negative and CXCR3-positive CD8+ T cells. Total RNA was extracted from sorted cells with an RNeasy Mini Kit. Sequenced input: naive CXCR3+ CD8+ T cells from blood. According to the study, the label for this sample's cell subset or site signals: CD45RO-CCR7+CD27+CD95- naive CD8+ T cells expressing CXCR3 (TNR3+). The chain couples TRBV11-1 to TRBJ2-7; TCRdb names TRBD1, which stays unverified in the absence of DNA. The clonotype comes from a human donor in good health. Some clones in this sample may be carry-over from other donors' samples. CDR3 protein: CASSSPNPYMQHEQYF.